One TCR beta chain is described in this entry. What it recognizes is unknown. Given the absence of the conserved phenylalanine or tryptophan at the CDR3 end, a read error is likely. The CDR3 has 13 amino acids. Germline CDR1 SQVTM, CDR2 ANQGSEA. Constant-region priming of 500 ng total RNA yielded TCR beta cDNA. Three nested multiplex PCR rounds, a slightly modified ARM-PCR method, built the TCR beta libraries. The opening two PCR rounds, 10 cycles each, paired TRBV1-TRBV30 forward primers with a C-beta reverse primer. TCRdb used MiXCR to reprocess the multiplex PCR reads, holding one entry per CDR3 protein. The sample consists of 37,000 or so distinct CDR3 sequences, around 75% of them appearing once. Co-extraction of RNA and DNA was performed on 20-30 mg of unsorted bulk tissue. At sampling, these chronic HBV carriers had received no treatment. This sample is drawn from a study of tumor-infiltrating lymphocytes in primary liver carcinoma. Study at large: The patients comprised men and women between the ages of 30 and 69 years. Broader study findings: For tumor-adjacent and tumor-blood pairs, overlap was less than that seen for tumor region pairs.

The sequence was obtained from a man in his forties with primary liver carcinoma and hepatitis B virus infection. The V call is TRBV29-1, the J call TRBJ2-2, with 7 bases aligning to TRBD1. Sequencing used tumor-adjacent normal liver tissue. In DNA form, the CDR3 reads TGCAGCCTTGAGATAACAGGGGCCGGGGAGCTGTTTCTT. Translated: CSLEITGAGELFL.